The rows below give T cell receptor beta chains drawn from one sample of a study of cytomegalovirus exposure and HLA in healthy donors. Here immunoSEQ multiplex PCR was the method, and the copy in TCRdb shows in-frame clones only, minus some. The table records around 190,000 clones, approximately 78% of them present only once. The sample taken for sequencing was PBMCs. The source of these receptors is a woman between 25 and 40 years old in good health and CMV-seronegative. Each CDR3 is given with its conserved first and last residue. A D gene is named only where the DNA matches it firmly. Clone size appears in some rows only: once, few, many, or a class for an expanded clone.

CDR3aa: CASSGRGTASGETQYF; CDR3nt: TGTGCCAGCAGCGGGAGAGGGACTGCCAGCGGAGAGACCCAGTACTTC; d_gene: .; v_gene: TRBV9; j_gene: TRBJ2-5; abundance: .; len: 16
CDR3aa: CASSLGIADSTERYGYTF; CDR3nt: TGTGCCAGCAGCTTAGGCATTGCAGACAGCACCGAGCGCTATGGCTACACCTTC; d_gene: .; v_gene: TRBV13; j_gene: TRBJ1-2; abundance: .; len: 18
CDR3aa: CASSQGQGGKTQYF; CDR3nt: TGTGCCAGCAGCCAGGGGCAGGGAGGGAAGACCCAGTACTTC; d_gene: .; v_gene: TRBV9; j_gene: TRBJ2-5; abundance: few; len: 14
CDR3aa: CASSYSFTREDTQYF; CDR3nt: TGTGCCAGCAGTTACTCGTTTACCCGAGAGGATACGCAGTATTTT; d_gene: .; v_gene: TRBV6-5; j_gene: TRBJ2-3; abundance: .; len: 15
CDR3aa: CASRDDRGNEKLFF; CDR3nt: TGCGCCAGCAGAGATGACAGGGGGAATGAAAAACTGTTTTTT; d_gene: TRBD1; v_gene: TRBV10-2; j_gene: TRBJ1-4; abundance: .; len: 14
CDR3aa: CASSHVRASDYGYTF; CDR3nt: TGTGCCAGCAGCCACGTGAGGGCGTCCGACTATGGCTACACCTTC; d_gene: .; v_gene: TRBV14; j_gene: TRBJ1-2; abundance: .; len: 15
CDR3aa: CASSLEALAGYEQYF; CDR3nt: TGCGCCAGCAGCTTGGAGGCACTAGCGGGATACGAGCAGTACTTC; d_gene: TRBD2; v_gene: TRBV5-1; j_gene: TRBJ2-7; abundance: .; len: 15
CDR3aa: CASSPGATNEKLFF; CDR3nt: TGTGCCAGCTCACCCGGTGCAACTAATGAAAAACTGTTTTTT; d_gene: .; v_gene: TRBV18; j_gene: TRBJ1-4; abundance: .; len: 14
CDR3aa: CASSPRVSANTQYF; CDR3nt: TGTGCCAGCAGCCCCCGGGTATCTGCAAATACGCAGTATTTT; d_gene: .; v_gene: TRBV5-8; j_gene: TRBJ2-3; abundance: .; len: 14
CDR3aa: CSVRAGATDTQYF; CDR3nt: TGCAGCGTTCGTGCGGGGGCAACAGATACGCAGTATTTT; d_gene: .; v_gene: TRBV29-1; j_gene: TRBJ2-3; abundance: .; len: 13
CDR3aa: CASRQFSNQPQHF; CDR3nt: TGTGCCAGCAGGCAGTTTAGCAATCAGCCCCAGCATTTT; d_gene: .; v_gene: TRBV2; j_gene: TRBJ1-5; abundance: once; len: 13
CDR3aa: CASRLSGTSGSSGTDTQYF; CDR3nt: TGCGCCAGCAGATTATCCGGGACTAGCGGGAGTTCTGGCACAGATACGCAGTATTTT; d_gene: TRBD2; v_gene: TRBV10-2; j_gene: TRBJ2-3; abundance: .; len: 19
CDR3aa: CASSLRTGGDEQYF; CDR3nt: TGTGCCAGCAGTCTACGGACAGGGGGTGACGAGCAGTACTTC; d_gene: TRBD1; v_gene: TRBV28; j_gene: TRBJ2-7; abundance: .; len: 14
CDR3aa: CASSPLNRADEQYF; CDR3nt: TGTGCCAGCAGCCCCCTCAACAGGGCCGACGAGCAGTACTTC; d_gene: .; v_gene: TRBV9; j_gene: TRBJ2-7; abundance: .; len: 14
CDR3aa: CASSIKGLAGGGFYNEQFF; CDR3nt: TGTGCCAGTAGTATCAAGGGGCTAGCGGGAGGGGGATTTTACAATGAGCAGTTCTTC; d_gene: TRBD2; v_gene: TRBV19; j_gene: TRBJ2-1; abundance: .; len: 19
CDR3aa: CASSPGLTGGSYNEQFF; CDR3nt: TGTGCCAGCAGTCCCGGGCTTACAGGGGGCTCCTACAATGAGCAGTTCTTC; d_gene: TRBD1; v_gene: TRBV27; j_gene: TRBJ2-1; abundance: .; len: 17
CDR3aa: CASSSQAGGSYEQYF; CDR3nt: TGTGCCAGCAGTTCCCAAGCGGGAGGGTCCTACGAGCAGTACTTC; d_gene: TRBD2; v_gene: TRBV27; j_gene: TRBJ2-7; abundance: .; len: 15
CDR3aa: CASSPQPGGLASYEQYF; CDR3nt: TGTGCCAGCAGCCCCCAGCCCGGCGGGCTTGCCTCCTACGAGCAGTACTTC; d_gene: .; v_gene: TRBV11-1; j_gene: TRBJ2-7; abundance: once; len: 17
CDR3aa: CASSPVGQGIYEQYF; CDR3nt: TGTGCCAGCTCCCCAGTAGGACAGGGGATCTACGAGCAGTACTTC; d_gene: TRBD1; v_gene: TRBV7-9; j_gene: TRBJ2-7; abundance: .; len: 15
CDR3aa: CASSPQGVDTIYF; CDR3nt: TGCGCCAGCAGCCCTCAGGGGGTGGACACCATATATTTT; d_gene: TRBD1; v_gene: TRBV5-1; j_gene: TRBJ1-3; abundance: once; len: 13
CDR3aa: CASSIDLFWDRGKSIDEQYF; CDR3nt: TGTGCCAGTAGTATAGATTTATTTTGGGACAGGGGGAAAAGTATCGACGAGCAGTACTTC; d_gene: TRBD1; v_gene: TRBV19; j_gene: TRBJ2-7; abundance: .; len: 20
CDR3aa: CASSQHGNPYEQYF; CDR3nt: TGTGCCAGCAGCCAACACGGGAACCCCTACGAGCAGTACTTC; d_gene: .; v_gene: TRBV4-2; j_gene: TRBJ2-7; abundance: few; len: 14
CDR3aa: CASSPSGTGSYEQYF; CDR3nt: TGTGCCAGCAGCCCTTCCGGGACTGGATCCTACGAGCAGTACTTC; d_gene: .; v_gene: TRBV7-3; j_gene: TRBJ2-7; abundance: .; len: 15
CDR3aa: CASSTRDSSNQPQHF; CDR3nt: TGTGCCAGCAGTACCAGGGACAGTAGCAATCAGCCCCAGCATTTT; d_gene: TRBD1; v_gene: TRBV6-6; j_gene: TRBJ1-5; abundance: .; len: 15
CDR3aa: CASSQDRPSGASYEQYF; CDR3nt: TGCGCCAGCAGCCAAGATAGGCCTAGCGGAGCTTCCTACGAGCAGTACTTC; d_gene: TRBD2; v_gene: TRBV4-1; j_gene: TRBJ2-7; abundance: .; len: 17
CDR3aa: CASSRGLALGNEQFF; CDR3nt: TGTGCCAGCTCACGAGGACTAGCCCTCGGCAATGAGCAGTTCTTC; d_gene: TRBD2; v_gene: TRBV18; j_gene: TRBJ2-1; abundance: .; len: 15
CDR3aa: CASSTGTSGWSSYNEQFF; CDR3nt: TGCGCCAGCAGCACCGGGACTAGCGGGTGGAGCTCCTACAATGAGCAGTTCTTC; d_gene: TRBD2; v_gene: TRBV5-1; j_gene: TRBJ2-1; abundance: .; len: 18
CDR3aa: CASRGRGGANTEAFF; CDR3nt: TGTGCCAGCAGGGGGAGAGGGGGAGCCAACACTGAAGCTTTCTTT; d_gene: .; v_gene: TRBV2; j_gene: TRBJ1-1; abundance: once; len: 15
CDR3aa: CAWSVNQGGITGELFF; CDR3nt: TGTGCCTGGAGTGTAAACCAGGGAGGCATCACCGGGGAGCTGTTTTTT; d_gene: .; v_gene: TRBV30; j_gene: TRBJ2-2; abundance: once; len: 16
CDR3aa: CASSGQANQPQHF; CDR3nt: TGTGCCAGCAGTGGGCAGGCTAATCAGCCCCAGCATTTT; d_gene: .; v_gene: TRBV2; j_gene: TRBJ1-5; abundance: .; len: 13
CDR3aa: CASSVGGLAGTNEQFF; CDR3nt: TGTGCCAGCAGCGTAGGGGGACTAGCGGGGACCAATGAGCAGTTCTTC; d_gene: TRBD2; v_gene: TRBV9; j_gene: TRBJ2-1; abundance: once; len: 16
CDR3aa: CASSLGGGQQPQHF; CDR3nt: TGTGCCAGCAGCTTAGGCGGGGGTCAACAGCCCCAGCATTTT; d_gene: .; v_gene: TRBV7-2; j_gene: TRBJ1-5; abundance: .; len: 14
CDR3aa: CASTRGEGMNTEAFF; CDR3nt: TGTGCCAGCACCCGAGGTGAGGGCATGAACACTGAAGCTTTCTTT; d_gene: .; v_gene: TRBV6-1; j_gene: TRBJ1-1; abundance: .; len: 15
CDR3aa: CASSLSVNEQFF; CDR3nt: TGTGCCAGCAGCTTATCGGTCAATGAGCAGTTCTTC; d_gene: .; v_gene: TRBV5-4; j_gene: TRBJ2-1; abundance: .; len: 12
CDR3aa: CASSSGQGSSTDTQYF; CDR3nt: TGCGCCAGCAGCTCGGGACAGGGTTCTAGCACAGATACGCAGTATTTT; d_gene: TRBD1; v_gene: TRBV5-1; j_gene: TRBJ2-3; abundance: .; len: 16
CDR3aa: CASSWLAGGIETQYF; CDR3nt: TGTGCCAGCAGTTGGCTAGCGGGAGGAATTGAGACCCAGTACTTC; d_gene: TRBD2; v_gene: TRBV6-6; j_gene: TRBJ2-5; abundance: .; len: 15
CDR3aa: CATSSRTGNAEAFF; CDR3nt: TGTGCCACCAGCAGCCGGACGGGGAATGCTGAAGCTTTCTTT; d_gene: .; v_gene: TRBV15; j_gene: TRBJ1-1; abundance: .; len: 14
CDR3aa: CASRMTGPQPQHF; CDR3nt: TGTGCCAGCAGGATGACAGGTCCCCAGCCCCAGCATTTT; d_gene: .; v_gene: TRBV6-1; j_gene: TRBJ1-5; abundance: once; len: 13
CDR3aa: CASSSDRYQPQHF; CDR3nt: TGTGCCAGCAGCTCCGACAGATATCAGCCCCAGCATTTT; d_gene: .; v_gene: TRBV7-2; j_gene: TRBJ1-5; abundance: .; len: 13
CDR3aa: CASSPLGEGVSGANVLTF; CDR3nt: TGTGCCAGCAGCCCCCTCGGGGAGGGCGTCTCTGGGGCCAACGTCCTGACTTTC; d_gene: TRBD2; v_gene: TRBV13; j_gene: TRBJ2-6; abundance: .; len: 18
CDR3aa: CASSHLATLAKNIQYF; CDR3nt: TGCGCCAGCAGCCACCTAGCAACACTAGCCAAAAACATTCAGTACTTC; d_gene: .; v_gene: TRBV4-1; j_gene: TRBJ2-4; abundance: .; len: 16
CDR3aa: CASSLGQGETEAFF; CDR3nt: TGTGCCAGCAGCTTGGGACAGGGGGAAACTGAAGCTTTCTTT; d_gene: TRBD1; v_gene: TRBV7-9; j_gene: TRBJ1-1; abundance: .; len: 14
CDR3aa: CASSPQTSGGYNEQFF; CDR3nt: TGTGCCAGCTCACCACAGACTAGCGGAGGATACAATGAGCAGTTCTTC; d_gene: TRBD2; v_gene: TRBV18; j_gene: TRBJ2-1; abundance: .; len: 16
CDR3aa: CASSGGLAGGGGEQYF; CDR3nt: TGTGCCAGCAGTGGTGGACTAGCGGGAGGGGGAGGCGAGCAGTACTTC; d_gene: TRBD2; v_gene: TRBV6-1; j_gene: TRBJ2-7; abundance: .; len: 16
CDR3aa: CASSEEGVNSPLHF; CDR3nt: TGTGCCAGCAGCGAGGAGGGCGTAAATTCACCCCTCCACTTT; d_gene: .; v_gene: TRBV7-9; j_gene: TRBJ1-6; abundance: .; len: 14
CDR3aa: CASSLDSRGYTDTQYF; CDR3nt: TGCGCCAGCAGCTTGGACAGTCGAGGGTACACAGATACGCAGTATTTT; d_gene: .; v_gene: TRBV5-1; j_gene: TRBJ2-3; abundance: .; len: 16
CDR3aa: CASIRGGASGTGELFF; CDR3nt: TGTGCCAGCATCCGCGGGGGGGCGAGTGGGACCGGGGAGCTGTTTTTT; d_gene: TRBD2; v_gene: TRBV5-4; j_gene: TRBJ2-2; abundance: .; len: 16
CDR3aa: CAWSRPLYEQYF; CDR3nt: TGTGCCTGGAGTCGTCCCCTATACGAGCAGTACTTC; d_gene: .; v_gene: TRBV30; j_gene: TRBJ2-7; abundance: .; len: 12
CDR3aa: CASSGSSGGASEQYF; CDR3nt: TGTGCCAGCAGTGGGTCCAGCGGGGGGGCTAGCGAGCAGTACTTC; d_gene: TRBD2; v_gene: TRBV6-6; j_gene: TRBJ2-7; abundance: .; len: 15
CDR3aa: CAISLSGGTSYEQYF; CDR3nt: TGTGCCATCAGTCTTAGCGGGGGTACCTCCTACGAGCAGTACTTC; d_gene: TRBD2; v_gene: TRBV10-3; j_gene: TRBJ2-7; abundance: .; len: 15
CDR3aa: CASSDSGGHNEQFF; CDR3nt: TGTGCCAGCAGTGACTCGGGGGGTCACAATGAGCAGTTCTTC; d_gene: .; v_gene: TRBV6-4; j_gene: TRBJ2-1; abundance: .; len: 14
CDR3aa: CASTAYEQYF; CDR3nt: TGTGCCAGCACGGCCTACGAGCAGTACTTC; d_gene: .; v_gene: TRBV6-1; j_gene: TRBJ2-7; abundance: .; len: 10
CDR3aa: CASSPLRRQNYGYTF; CDR3nt: TGTGCCAGCAGCCCCCTAAGGCGGCAGAACTATGGCTACACCTTC; d_gene: .; v_gene: TRBV21-1; j_gene: TRBJ1-2; abundance: .; len: 15
CDR3aa: CASSLVPSQGTQYF; CDR3nt: TGCGCCAGCAGCTTGGTGCCTAGTCAAGGGACCCAGTACTTC; d_gene: .; v_gene: TRBV5-1; j_gene: TRBJ2-5; abundance: once; len: 14
CDR3aa: CASSQGTGDGYTF; CDR3nt: TGTGCCAGCAGCCAAGGGACAGGGGACGGCTACACCTTC; d_gene: TRBD1; v_gene: TRBV9; j_gene: TRBJ1-2; abundance: .; len: 13